The next 18 T cell receptor beta chains were all read from a single sample in a study of blood T cells in healthy people across ages. A second PCR of roughly 7 to 11 cycles used a sample-barcoded 5' primer and a J-beta primer mix. TCRdb recomputed calls from the 5' RACE reads with MiXCR, one row per CDR3 protein. Of 1.8 million or so distinct CDR3 sequences listed, 35% to 50% are singletons. The sequencing sample was made of blood. The receptors originated from a human donor in good health.

In this sample, this clonotype turned up a few times. This chain joins TRBV7-2 and TRBJ2-5; TRBD2 matches 9 bases. CDR1 and CDR2 from the germline V gene are SGHTA and FQGNSA. There are 16 residues in the CDR3. V was clipped by 5 bases and J by 5 bases; unmatched bases: 12. CDR3 residues: CASSRGGAMEGETQYF. The CDR3 DNA is TGTGCCAGCAGCCGCGGGGGGGCGATGGAAGGGGAGACCCAGTACTTC.

This chain uses TRBV6-2 or TRBV6-3 with TRBJ2-1; 13 nucleotides align to TRBD2. V dropped 6 bases and J dropped 0; count of bases not matched to a gene: 11. Germline values: CDR1 MNHEY, CDR2 SVGEGT. This CDR3 comprises 19 residues. CDR3 region: CASRDTSGGAGTSYNEQFF. Written as DNA, the CDR3 is TGTGCCAGCAGGGACACTAGCGGGGGGGCGGGGACCTCCTACAATGAGCAGTTCTTC.

Concerning this clonotype itself: This CDR3 fails to terminate in the conserved phenylalanine or tryptophan, so it likely reflects a read error. CDR3 DNA: TGTGCCAGCAGCTCAGACACCTTGGGGCCCCTCCACGTT. It is translated as CASSSDTLGPLHV. This sequence joins TRBV7-2 and TRBJ1-6; D remains ambiguous. This CDR3 comprises 13 residues. Trimming shortened V by 4 bases and J by 13 bases, and 14 bases separated the two germline ends. From germline, CDR1 is SGHTA and CDR2 FQGNSA.

Only a few counts were recorded for this clonotype. The genes are TRBV4-1 and TRBJ1-2; TRBD1 aligns across 11 bases. The V segment lost 4 bases and the J segment 3 bases; nucleotides outside the gene matches: 7. Germline-derived CDR1 and CDR2 are MGHRA and YSYEKL. This CDR3 has 16 residues. The CDR3 region has the DNA TGCGCCAGCAGCCGAGGACAGGGGGCCGAGGACTATGGCTACACCTTC. It is translated as CASSRGQGAEDYGYTF.

DNA for the CDR3: TGTGCCACCAGCAGAGATATAGTAAGGGCCAACGTCCTGACTTTC. This encodes CATSRDIVRANVLTF. The chain combines TRBV15 with TRBJ2-6; D is unresolved. In germline, CDR1 is LNHNV, CDR2 YYDKDF (reference sequence). The germline V and J ends were trimmed by 0 bases and 5 bases, with 8 bases remaining between them. The CDR3 has 15 residues.

The rearrangement joins TRBV7-2 to TRBJ1-2; the match to TRBD1 covers 7 bases. The CDR3 runs to 14 residues. CDR1 and CDR2 (germline): SGHTA, FQGNSA. V lost 9 bases, J lost 5 bases, and 12 bases stayed unmatched. CDR3 DNA sequence: TGTGCCAGTGCCCGACCCGGGACAGCTTATGGCTACACCTTC. The encoded protein is CASARPGTAYGYTF.

This rearrangement joins TRBV6-2 or TRBV6-3 to TRBJ1-2; 9 bases fit TRBD1. The V gene's germline CDR1 is MNHEY and CDR2 SVGEGT. With V trimmed by 7 bases and J by 4 bases, 10 bases remained unmatched. The CDR3 has 15 amino acids. In DNA form, the CDR3 reads TGTGCCAGCACCTTTAGTTCGACAGGGGGCTATGGCTACACCTTC. This sequence encodes CASTFSSTGGYGYTF.

The chain is built from TRBV28 and TRBJ2-5; 10 bases are shared with TRBD1. The V gene end was trimmed by 5 bases and the J gene end by 5 bases; junction bases not matched to a gene: 11. The CDR3 loop spans 16 amino acids. Looked up from germline, CDR1 is MDHEN and CDR2 is SYDVKM. The CDR3 bases are TGTGCCAGCAGTGACAGGGGGCGGACCGGGATGGAGACCCAGTACTTC. This sequence encodes CASSDRGRTGMETQYF.

The V gene is TRBV7-2, the J gene TRBJ2-4; 8 bases agree with TRBD1. Near its end, the DNA agrees better with TRBJ2-7, so the J call may be wrong. The CDR3 length is 15 residues. Looked up from germline, CDR1 is SGHTA and CDR2 is FQGNSA. In DNA form, the CDR3 reads TGTGCCAGCAGCTTAGAACCAGGGGGCATATACGAGCAGTACTTC. It is translated as CASSLEPGGIYEQYF.

This clonotype appeared once. The chain recombines TRBV20-1 with TRBJ2-3, with D perhaps assigned TRBD1 or TRBD2 (6 bases each). The V end lost 4 bases, the J end lost 4 bases, and 15 bases lay between the germline ends. CDR3 length: 14 residues. In germline, CDR1 is DFQATT, CDR2 SNEGSKA (reference sequence). Here the CDR3 DNA reads TGCAGTGCTATGGTGGGGGGCGTCGCAGATACGCAGTATTTT. This encodes CSAMVGGVADTQYF.

In this sample, this clonotype turned up a few times. The rearrangement uses TRBV5-1 and TRBJ2-1; 8 nucleotides agree with TRBD2. The CDR3 contains 17 residues. The V and J ends lost 4 bases and 6 bases, in that order; junction bases with no gene match: 15. CDR1 SGHRS and CDR2 YFSETQ come from the germline V gene. For the CDR3, the DNA is TGCGCCAGCAGCACCAAAAGGGGTAGCGGGGAATCCAATGAGCAGTTCTTC. Translation: CASSTKRGSGESNEQFF.

With respect to this clonotype: Germline is not matched at one junction end, which may reflect a read error. This chain connects TRBV5-5 to TRBJ2-1; 11 nucleotides match TRBD1. CDR3 size: 15 residues. CDR1 and CDR2 from the germline V gene are SGHKS and YYEKEE (reference sequence). The CDR3 DNA is TGTGCCCGCAGTTCGGACAGGGGGCAAGGGAATGAGCAGTTCTTC. It specifies CARSSDRGQGNEQFF.

The rearrangement links TRBV5-1 to TRBJ2-5; 9 bases match TRBD2. CDR3 length: 20 amino acids. CDR1 SGHRS and CDR2 YFSETQ come from the germline V gene. V trimming: 0 bases; J trimming: 2 bases; junction bases outside the gene matches: 17. CDR3 DNA sequence: TGCGCCAGCAGCTTGGTGGGAATGAGGCCCCTAGCGGGGCCACAAGAGACCCAGTACTTC. Translated, it gives CASSLVGMRPLAGPQETQYF. Drawing the rest from reference TRBV5-1 and TRBJ2-5, the complete variable domain is KAGVTQTPRYLIKTRGQQVTLSCSPISGHRSVSWYQQTPGQGLQFLFEYFSETQRNKGNFPGRFSGRQFSNSRSEMNVSTLELGDSALYLCASSLVGMRPLAGPQETQYFGPGTRLLVL.

The gene calls are TRBV6-2 or TRBV6-3 and TRBJ1-2; D remains unclear. In germline, CDR1 is MNHEY, CDR2 SVGEGT. V lost 6 bases to trimming and J lost 6 bases, with 20 bases between them. The CDR3 length is 15 residues. The CDR3 sequence: CASSLLPGELDGYTF. As DNA, the CDR3 is TGTGCCAGCAGCCTCCTTCCCGGGGAGTTGGATGGCTACACCTTC.

This sequence joins TRBV2 and TRBJ2-4; 16 nucleotides match TRBD2. The CDR3 consists of 16 residues. Per germline, CDR1 SNHLY and CDR2 FYNNEI. V lost 7 bases and J lost 6; bases outside the gene matches: 6. The CDR3 protein is CASMAGTSGGANIQYF. The CDR3 DNA sequence: TGTGCCAGCATGGCCGGGACTAGCGGGGGGGCAAACATTCAGTACTTC.

The chain couples TRBV5-1 to TRBJ2-3, with 9 bases identical to TRBD1. V lost 4 bases and J lost 3; bases outside the gene matches: 3. CDR3 length equals 14 residues. Germline-derived CDR1 and CDR2 are SGHRS and YFSETQ. CDR3 bases: TGCGCCAGCAGCAGGACAGGGGAAACAGATACGCAGTATTTT. It yields the protein CASSRTGETDTQYF.

The chain carries TRBV20-1 and TRBJ1-5; D is uncertain. Trimming took 3 bases from V and 9 from J, leaving 15 bases between them. The CDR3 runs to 13 residues. Germline values: CDR1 DFQATT, CDR2 SNEGSKA (reference sequence). CDR3 sequence (DNA): TGCAGTGCTAGGGAGCTTTCAATGTCGCCCCAGCATTTT. It yields the protein CSARELSMSPQHF.

J is TRBJ1-2 and V is TRBV20-1, with TRBD1 matching 12 bases. V shed 4 bases, J shed 7 bases, and the junction held 4 bases outside the gene matches. The germline CDR1 and CDR2 sequences are DFQATT and SNEGSKA (reference sequence). CDR3 length equals 13 residues. The CDR3 reads CSATGQGARGYTF. The CDR3, as DNA: TGCAGTGCTACGGGACAGGGGGCTCGTGGCTACACCTTC.